A selection of T cell receptor beta chains follows, all from one sample in a study of blood T cell repertoires in COVID-19. Data came from immunoSEQ multiplex PCR; TCRdb stores just in-frame clones and leaves some out. The data show around 270,000 clones, with around 87% seen just once and roughly 5.6% held by the top ten. The specimen sequenced was peripheral blood. Source of these receptors: a woman in her fifties or sixties with COVID-19, enrolled during active disease. Both conserved end residues are part of each CDR3. The order of the fields is J gene, V gene, D gene, clone size, CDR3 DNA, CDR3 protein. The D gene is left open where the match is weak. The listing skips clone size in some rows; elsewhere it reads once, few, many or a size class.

J gene: TRBJ2-7
V gene: TRBV5-1
D gene: -
clone size: -
CDR3 DNA: TGCGCCAGCAGCTTGGCCCTCCAGACCTACGAGCAGTACTTC
CDR3 protein: CASSLALQTYEQYF

J gene: TRBJ2-7
V gene: TRBV10-3
D gene: -
clone size: -
CDR3 DNA: TGTGCCACGGACAACTCCTACGAGCAGTACTTC
CDR3 protein: CATDNSYEQYF

J gene: TRBJ2-7
V gene: TRBV7-9
D gene: -
clone size: -
CDR3 DNA: TGTGCCAGCAGCTTAGTTCTACACGAGCAGTACTTC
CDR3 protein: CASSLVLHEQYF

J gene: TRBJ2-7
V gene: TRBV14
D gene: TRBD2
clone size: once
CDR3 DNA: TGTGCCAGCAGCCAAGACCCGACGGGAGGGCCGGGCGAGCAGTACTTC
CDR3 protein: CASSQDPTGGPGEQYF

J gene: TRBJ2-7
V gene: TRBV29-1
D gene: -
clone size: -
CDR3 DNA: TGCAGCGTTGTGGGGGGACCATACTACGAGCAGTACTTC
CDR3 protein: CSVVGGPYYEQYF

J gene: TRBJ1-2
V gene: TRBV19
D gene: -
clone size: -
CDR3 DNA: TGTGCCAGTAGTATAGGGGAGGAGGGCAAGAACTATGGCTACACCTTC
CDR3 protein: CASSIGEEGKNYGYTF

J gene: TRBJ2-2
V gene: TRBV5-1
D gene: TRBD2
clone size: -
CDR3 DNA: TGCGCCAGCAGCTTGGCGGGGGGGAGCACCGGGGAGCTGTTTTTT
CDR3 protein: CASSLAGGSTGELFF

J gene: TRBJ2-2
V gene: TRBV6-1
D gene: TRBD2
clone size: -
CDR3 DNA: TGTGCCAGCAGTGAGCGTCTAGCGGGAGTAGGCAACACCGGGGAGCTGTTTTTT
CDR3 protein: CASSERLAGVGNTGELFF

J gene: TRBJ2-5
V gene: TRBV6-5
D gene: -
clone size: -
CDR3 DNA: TGTGCCAGCAGCACGGGGAAGACCCAGTACTTC
CDR3 protein: CASSTGKTQYF

J gene: TRBJ2-7
V gene: TRBV11-2
D gene: TRBD1
clone size: -
CDR3 DNA: TGTGCCAGCAGCTTAGGTGGACAGGCCTACGAGCAGTACTTC
CDR3 protein: CASSLGGQAYEQYF

J gene: TRBJ2-1
V gene: TRBV19
D gene: -
clone size: -
CDR3 DNA: TGTGCCACCAATAGGGGGGGCCGAGCTCACAATGAGCAGTTCTTC
CDR3 protein: CATNRGGRAHNEQFF

J gene: TRBJ1-1
V gene: TRBV7-9
D gene: -
clone size: -
CDR3 DNA: TGTGCCAGCAGCTTAGGTGCGCGGGCATCCCGGACTGAAGCTTTCTTT
CDR3 protein: CASSLGARASRTEAFF

J gene: TRBJ1-2
V gene: TRBV25-1
D gene: -
clone size: -
CDR3 DNA: TGTGCCAGCAGTGGCCACAGGGCTGGGGACTATGGCTACACCTTC
CDR3 protein: CASSGHRAGDYGYTF

J gene: TRBJ2-1
V gene: TRBV7-2
D gene: -
clone size: -
CDR3 DNA: TGTGCCAGCAGCTTACCTCCAGGGCTAAATGAGCAGTTCTTC
CDR3 protein: CASSLPPGLNEQFF

J gene: TRBJ1-1
V gene: TRBV25-1
D gene: -
clone size: -
CDR3 DNA: TGTGCCAGCAGTGAATCGATAAGGGGGAAGGGGAACACTGAAGCTTTCTTT
CDR3 protein: CASSESIRGKGNTEAFF

J gene: TRBJ2-3
V gene: TRBV19
D gene: TRBD2
clone size: -
CDR3 DNA: TGTGCCAGTGGTCCCGGACTAGCGGGGACAGATACGCAGTATTTT
CDR3 protein: CASGPGLAGTDTQYF

J gene: TRBJ1-2
V gene: TRBV4-2
D gene: TRBD1
clone size: few
CDR3 DNA: TGTGCCAGCACCTGGGACAGGGGCGGAAATGGCTACACCTTC
CDR3 protein: CASTWDRGGNGYTF

J gene: TRBJ1-5
V gene: TRBV9
D gene: -
clone size: -
CDR3 DNA: TGTGCCAGCAGCACCGGGGGAGGGAACGGTCAGCCCCAGCATTTT
CDR3 protein: CASSTGGGNGQPQHF

J gene: TRBJ1-3
V gene: TRBV10-3
D gene: TRBD1
clone size: once
CDR3 DNA: TGTGCCACCGCCCAGTCAGGGGGTTCATTAGGAAACACCATATATTTT
CDR3 protein: CATAQSGGSLGNTIYF

J gene: TRBJ1-3
V gene: TRBV9
D gene: TRBD1
clone size: -
CDR3 DNA: TGTGCCAGCAGCGTGGGGCAGGGGGCTCAGTTTACTGGAAACACCATATATTTT
CDR3 protein: CASSVGQGAQFTGNTIYF

J gene: TRBJ2-2
V gene: TRBV19
D gene: -
clone size: few
CDR3 DNA: TGTGCCAGTAGTATAGCGGCAGGTTCGAACACCGGGGAGCTGTTTTTT
CDR3 protein: CASSIAAGSNTGELFF

J gene: TRBJ2-1
V gene: TRBV7-8
D gene: -
clone size: -
CDR3 DNA: TGTGCCAGCAGCCCCACTATTGTCGGTAGCTCCTACAATGAGCAGTTCTTC
CDR3 protein: CASSPTIVGSSYNEQFF

J gene: TRBJ1-6
V gene: TRBV9
D gene: -
clone size: -
CDR3 DNA: TGTGCCAGCAGCGTGACGCAGGGGATTAATTCACCCCTCCACTTT
CDR3 protein: CASSVTQGINSPLHF

J gene: TRBJ2-1
V gene: TRBV3-1/TRBV3-2
D gene: TRBD2
clone size: -
CDR3 DNA: TGTGCCAGCTCCCTAGCGGGCCACGACAATGAGCAGTTCTTC
CDR3 protein: CASSLAGHDNEQFF

J gene: TRBJ1-3
V gene: TRBV3-1/TRBV3-2
D gene: -
clone size: few
CDR3 DNA: TGTGCCAGCAGCAAGGACGCGGGGTTAAACACCATATATTTT
CDR3 protein: CASSKDAGLNTIYF

J gene: TRBJ1-4
V gene: TRBV2
D gene: -
clone size: -
CDR3 DNA: TGTGCCAGCCAACAGAACGCTAATGAAAAACTGTTTTTT
CDR3 protein: CASQQNANEKLFF

J gene: TRBJ2-1
V gene: TRBV7-9
D gene: TRBD2
clone size: -
CDR3 DNA: TGTGCCAGCAGCCCGCTCCGACTAGCGGGAGCCTTTCGCAATGAGCAGTTCTTC
CDR3 protein: CASSPLRLAGAFRNEQFF